The rows below give T cell receptor beta chains drawn from one sample of a study of blood T cell repertoires in COVID-19. Generated by immunoSEQ multiplex PCR, the TCRdb table keeps only in-frame clones and is missing some. The repertoire holds approximately 120,000 clones, with more than 70% as singletons. Sequences were obtained from peripheral blood. These receptors all come from a human donor in a cohort sampled during active COVID-19. Each CDR3 is given with its conserved first and last residue. D genes are given only for firm matches. Size is omitted from some rows. Given values are once, few, many or a class for expanded clones.

clone size: .; J gene: TRBJ2-3; D gene: TRBD1; V gene: TRBV7-7; CDR3 DNA: TGTGCCAGCAGCTTGACAGGGAAACCAGGGGATACGCAGTATTTT; CDR3 protein: CASSLTGKPGDTQYF
clone size: .; J gene: TRBJ1-5; D gene: .; V gene: TRBV19; CDR3 DNA: TGTGCCAGTACCCTGGGACTAGAAGTCCCGCAGCCCCAGCATTTT; CDR3 protein: CASTLGLEVPQPQHF
clone size: .; J gene: TRBJ1-1; D gene: .; V gene: TRBV27; CDR3 DNA: TGTGCCAGCAGTACCCAGACAGGAAGCAACACTGAAGCTTTCTTT; CDR3 protein: CASSTQTGSNTEAFF
clone size: .; J gene: TRBJ2-5; D gene: .; V gene: TRBV9; CDR3 DNA: TGTGCCAGCAGCGTACAAGGGGCAGGGGAGACCCAGTACTTC; CDR3 protein: CASSVQGAGETQYF
clone size: .; J gene: TRBJ2-5; D gene: TRBD1; V gene: TRBV2; CDR3 DNA: TGTGCCAGCAGTGCGGACAGGGGGGAGACCCAGTACTTC; CDR3 protein: CASSADRGETQYF
clone size: .; J gene: TRBJ2-6; D gene: TRBD1; V gene: TRBV6-2/TRBV6-3; CDR3 DNA: TGTGCCAGCAGTTACTCAGGTGGGACAGGCTTCTTCCCTGGGGCCAACGTCCTGACTTTC; CDR3 protein: CASSYSGGTGFFPGANVLTF
clone size: .; J gene: TRBJ2-7; D gene: .; V gene: TRBV6-5; CDR3 DNA: TGTGCCAGCAGGCTATCTGGGGAGGCAGCCTACGAGCAGTACTTC; CDR3 protein: CASRLSGEAAYEQYF
clone size: once; J gene: TRBJ2-1; D gene: .; V gene: TRBV5-1; CDR3 DNA: TGCGCCAGCAGCTCCCACCCTTTTTACGACAAAGCCTACAATGAGCAGTTCTTC; CDR3 protein: CASSSHPFYDKAYNEQFF
clone size: .; J gene: TRBJ1-2; D gene: TRBD1; V gene: TRBV18; CDR3 DNA: TGTGCCAGCTCAGAATCCTTTCCGGGACAGACACTGAATTTTTATGGCTACACCTTC; CDR3 protein: CASSESFPGQTLNFYGYTF
clone size: .; J gene: TRBJ2-1; D gene: .; V gene: TRBV5-1; CDR3 DNA: TGCGCCAGCAGCTTATCTCCTGTGAGCTCCTACAATGAGCAGTTCTTC; CDR3 protein: CASSLSPVSSYNEQFF
clone size: few; J gene: TRBJ2-2; D gene: .; V gene: TRBV3-1/TRBV3-2; CDR3 DNA: TGTGCCAGCAGCCAAGTATCGCGTACCGGGGAGCTGTTTTTT; CDR3 protein: CASSQVSRTGELFF
clone size: once; J gene: TRBJ2-7; D gene: TRBD1; V gene: TRBV27; CDR3 DNA: TGTGCCAGCAGTCCCTCGGACAGGAGCTACGAGCAGTACTTC; CDR3 protein: CASSPSDRSYEQYF
clone size: .; J gene: TRBJ2-3; D gene: TRBD2; V gene: TRBV3-1/TRBV3-2; CDR3 DNA: TGTGCCAGCAGCCCGACTAGCTCAGATACGCAGTATTTT; CDR3 protein: CASSPTSSDTQYF
clone size: .; J gene: TRBJ2-1; D gene: TRBD2; V gene: TRBV12-5; CDR3 DNA: TGTGCTAGTGGCCCTGGTTCGGTAGCGGGAGGGTCGGGCTCCTACAATGAGCAGTTCTTC; CDR3 protein: CASGPGSVAGGSGSYNEQFF
clone size: once; J gene: TRBJ1-6; D gene: .; V gene: TRBV15; CDR3 DNA: TGTGCCACCAGCCTTTCGGGTAATTCACCCCTCCACTTT; CDR3 protein: CATSLSGNSPLHF
clone size: .; J gene: TRBJ2-5; D gene: .; V gene: TRBV2; CDR3 DNA: TGTGCCAGCAGTGTTAATAGAATTTATAAGGAGACCCAGTACTTC; CDR3 protein: CASSVNRIYKETQYF
clone size: .; J gene: TRBJ2-1; D gene: TRBD2; V gene: TRBV6-1; CDR3 DNA: TGTGCCAGCAGTGACACGAGACTAGCGGGTCACGGCGATGAGCAGTTCTTC; CDR3 protein: CASSDTRLAGHGDEQFF
clone size: .; J gene: TRBJ2-3; D gene: .; V gene: TRBV7-2; CDR3 DNA: TGTGCCAGCAGCCAGCAGGCTAAAGATACGCAGTATTTT; CDR3 protein: CASSQQAKDTQYF
clone size: .; J gene: TRBJ2-1; D gene: TRBD2; V gene: TRBV11-3; CDR3 DNA: TGTGCCAGCAGCCTAGGGTCTAGCGGTTATAATGAGCAGTTCTTC; CDR3 protein: CASSLGSSGYNEQFF
clone size: .; J gene: TRBJ2-2; D gene: TRBD2; V gene: TRBV5-6; CDR3 DNA: TGTGCCAGCAGCAGGGGACTAGCGGCGAACACCGGGGAGCTGTTTTTT; CDR3 protein: CASSRGLAANTGELFF
clone size: .; J gene: TRBJ1-3; D gene: .; V gene: TRBV5-1; CDR3 DNA: TGCGCCAGCAGCTTGGAACGGTCAGGAGGAAACACCATATATTTT; CDR3 protein: CASSLERSGGNTIYF
clone size: .; J gene: TRBJ2-3; D gene: TRBD1; V gene: TRBV19; CDR3 DNA: TGTGCCAGTAGGCAGGGGGCCCCAGATACGCAGTATTTT; CDR3 protein: CASRQGAPDTQYF
clone size: .; J gene: TRBJ2-2; D gene: TRBD2; V gene: TRBV4-3; CDR3 DNA: TGCGCCAGCAGCCGACTACTAGCGGGGGGGCTAGGCACCGGGGAGCTGTTTTTT; CDR3 protein: CASSRLLAGGLGTGELFF
clone size: .; J gene: TRBJ1-2; D gene: .; V gene: TRBV30; CDR3 DNA: TGTGCCTGGATTCGGGATTGGTATGGCTACACCTTC; CDR3 protein: CAWIRDWYGYTF
clone size: few; J gene: TRBJ1-5; D gene: TRBD1; V gene: TRBV6-5; CDR3 DNA: TGTGCCAGCAGTAGCAGGGGGGGCAATCAGCCCCAGCATTTT; CDR3 protein: CASSSRGGNQPQHF
clone size: .; J gene: TRBJ2-1; D gene: TRBD2; V gene: TRBV10-3; CDR3 DNA: TGTGCCATCAGTGAGGCTAATTACGGGACTAGCGGGGATGAGCAGTTCTTC; CDR3 protein: CAISEANYGTSGDEQFF
clone size: .; J gene: TRBJ2-1; D gene: TRBD2; V gene: TRBV9; CDR3 DNA: TGTGCCAGCAGCGTAGCGCGGGAGGGTGAGCAGTTCTTC; CDR3 protein: CASSVAREGEQFF
clone size: .; J gene: TRBJ1-1; D gene: .; V gene: TRBV6-5; CDR3 DNA: TGTGCCAGCAGTTACTCGATCCGGGGGATCACTGAAGCTTTCTTT; CDR3 protein: CASSYSIRGITEAFF
clone size: .; J gene: TRBJ2-1; D gene: TRBD2; V gene: TRBV11-2; CDR3 DNA: TGTGCCAGCAGCTCGTTAAGCGGGGGAGATTACAATGAGCAGTTCTTC; CDR3 protein: CASSSLSGGDYNEQFF
clone size: .; J gene: TRBJ1-2; D gene: .; V gene: TRBV5-4; CDR3 DNA: TGTGCCAGCAGCCGCGAGGTTGGGGGCGATGGCTACACCTTC; CDR3 protein: CASSREVGGDGYTF
clone size: .; J gene: TRBJ1-4; D gene: .; V gene: TRBV6-6; CDR3 DNA: TGTGCCAGCAGTTCTGTTACAACTAATGAAAAACTGTTTTTT; CDR3 protein: CASSSVTTNEKLFF
clone size: .; J gene: TRBJ1-3; D gene: .; V gene: TRBV4-1; CDR3 DNA: TGCGCCAGCAGCCAAGCCGCTACCACAGGGGGAAACACCATATATTTT; CDR3 protein: CASSQAATTGGNTIYF
clone size: .; J gene: TRBJ2-5; D gene: .; V gene: TRBV7-2; CDR3 DNA: TGTGCCAGCAGCCTATCTGGGACAGCCCGGGGGGAGACCCAGTACTTC; CDR3 protein: CASSLSGTARGETQYF
clone size: .; J gene: TRBJ2-3; D gene: TRBD1; V gene: TRBV5-1; CDR3 DNA: TGCGCCAGCAGCTTTCAGGGGGGCACAGATACGCAGTATTTT; CDR3 protein: CASSFQGGTDTQYF
clone size: .; J gene: TRBJ2-4; D gene: .; V gene: TRBV5-6; CDR3 DNA: TGTGCCAGCAGCGCGTATGGGACTGAAGAAGTAATAAACATTCAGTACTTC; CDR3 protein: CASSAYGTEEVINIQYF
clone size: .; J gene: TRBJ1-5; D gene: .; V gene: TRBV6-5; CDR3 DNA: TGTGCCAGCGTGGGCGCGGGAAAGCCCCAGCATTTT; CDR3 protein: CASVGAGKPQHF
clone size: .; J gene: TRBJ1-2; D gene: TRBD1; V gene: TRBV6-2/TRBV6-3; CDR3 DNA: TGTGCCAGCAGTTACTCCGGGACAGGGAACTATGGCTACACCTTC; CDR3 protein: CASSYSGTGNYGYTF
clone size: .; J gene: TRBJ1-6; D gene: TRBD1; V gene: TRBV11-2; CDR3 DNA: TGTGCCAGCAGCCCTAGCCCTAGACAGGGACTTTGGCCCCTCCACTTT; CDR3 protein: CASSPSPRQGLWPLHF
clone size: .; J gene: TRBJ2-3; D gene: TRBD2; V gene: TRBV5-4; CDR3 DNA: TGTGCCAGCAGCTTGGGGTATCCGAGACTAGCGGGAGGAAGCGATACGCAGTATTTT; CDR3 protein: CASSLGYPRLAGGSDTQYF